This T cell receptor (beta chain) was observed in a study of post-analysis software for immune sequencing data. General study results and limits: Pronounced co-clustering by F measure was evident among identically batched samples. A few TRBV segments occurring more often in patients than controls included TRBV5-6, TRBV5-1 and TRBV20-1.

Germline CDR1 and CDR2: MNHNY and SVGAGI (reference sequence). V lost 8 bases and J lost 5, with 12 bases in between. The CDR3 runs 12 residues. Comment on this clonotype: The antigen is not known.

Unique molecular identifiers featured in each of the TCR beta cDNA libraries. TCRdb independently ran MiXCR on the PCR reads; one entry per CDR3 protein. The sample consists of fewer than 850,000 distinct CDR3 sequences, just over 45% of them appearing once. The V and J genes are TRBV6-6 and TRBJ1-2; maybe TRBD1 (5 bases). The sequencing sample was made of blood. This clonotype was obtained from a girl between 5 and 17 years old with multiple sclerosis. CDR3 nucleotides: TGTGCCAGCGGGGGTTCCCCTTATGGCTACACCTTC. Residues: CASGGSPYGYTF.